The 22 T cell receptor beta chains presented below share a single source sample, sequenced in a study of shared clonotypes between healthy human individuals. Clones were sequenced by immunoSEQ multiplex PCR, and TCRdb holds only the in-frame ones, with some missing. The sample yields about 2 million clones, 90% to 95% seen once. Specimen: naive CD4+ T cells sorted from blood. The subset here: CD45RA+ positively selected. Receptors were obtained from a man aged 18 to 30 in good health.

The J gene is TRBJ2-7, the V gene TRBV28; no reliable D call. The CDR3 spans 12 residues. Germline V CDR1 and CDR2: MDHEN, SYDVKM. Between the trimmed V and J ends, which lost 6 bases and 5 bases, there was a span of 11 bases. This CDR3 is CASRLRVNEQYF. CDR3 bases: TGTGCCAGCAGGCTAAGGGTAAACGAGCAGTACTTC.

The rearrangement links TRBV10-1 to TRBJ2-7; D is possibly TRBD1 (6 bases). CDR1 and CDR2 from the germline V gene are WNHNN and SYGVQD (reference sequence). Trimming shortened V by 5 bases and J by 4 bases, and 12 bases separated the two germline ends. The CDR3 totals 13 residues. CDR3 sequence (DNA): TGCGCCAGCAGTCGGGACATTACTTACGAGCAGTACTTC. Translated, it gives CASSRDITYEQYF.

V and J are TRBV5-1 and TRBJ2-1; 9 nucleotides match TRBD1. Germline V CDR1 and CDR2: SGHRS, YFSETQ. The CDR3 runs 13 residues. V dropped 4 bases and J dropped 9; count of bases not matched to a gene: 5. The CDR3 loop reads CASSRTGVGEQFF. CDR3 DNA sequence: TGCGCCAGCAGCCGGACAGGGGTAGGTGAGCAGTTCTTC.

This chain links TRBV5-4 with TRBJ2-5, with D possibly being TRBD2 (6 bases). Per the germline V gene, CDR1 is SGHNT and CDR2 is YYREEE (reference sequence). This CDR3 is built from 14 residues. The ends were cut back, 5 bases at V and 5 bases at J, with 16 bases in the middle. Here the CDR3 DNA reads TGTGCCAGCAGACCTGGGGGGATGGCGGAGACCCAGTACTTC. This gives the protein CASRPGGMAETQYF.

This clone was seen only once. CDR3 nucleotide sequence: TGTGCCAGCAGTTCCCCGGAGGGGGGCAAACGCCGAGCTTTCTTT. It encodes CASSSPEGGKRRAFF. The rearrangement uses TRBV28 and TRBJ1-1; tentative D call: TRBD1 (6 bases). The CDR3 runs 15 residues. With 4 bases removed from V and 10 bases from J, the gap between germline ends came to 22 bases. Germline-derived CDR1 and CDR2 are MDHEN and SYDVKM.

J is TRBJ2-1 and V is TRBV20-1, with TRBD2 matching 7 bases. The CDR3 has 11 amino acids. Germline V lookup: CDR1 DFQATT, CDR2 SNEGSKA (reference sequence). CDR3 DNA: TGCAGCGCTGGGAGGGCCAATGAGCAGTTCTTC. This gives the protein CSAGRANEQFF.

Note on this clone: Other DNA sequences in this specimen translate into the identical CDR3. The CDR3 spells CASSLGPTGELFF. The CDR3 bases are TGTGCCAGCAGCTTAGGCCCCACCGGGGAGCTGTTTTTT. The V gene is TRBV7-6, the J gene TRBJ2-2, with unresolved D. Germline V gene data show CDR1 as SGHVS and CDR2 as FNYEAQ. V lost 1 base, J lost 4 bases, and 4 bases lay in between. The CDR3 totals 13 residues.

The chain joins TRBV7-2 to TRBJ2-2; 9 nucleotides align to TRBD1. This CDR3 has 16 amino acids. Germline CDR1 and CDR2: SGHTA and FQGNSA. The V segment lost 5 bases and the J segment 3 bases; nucleotides outside the gene matches: 7. The CDR3 region has the DNA TGTGCCAGCAGCCAGGGCGGGACAGGGTACACCGGGGAGCTGTTTTTT. Residues: CASSQGGTGYTGELFF.

J is TRBJ1-5 and V is TRBV5-6; D remains unclear. The CDR3 has 15 amino acids. V was trimmed by 1 base and J by 1 base, leaving 9 bases between them. The germline CDR1 and CDR2 sequences are SGHDT and YYEEEE. The CDR3 here is CASSLYGPSNQPQHF. CDR3 sequence (DNA): TGTGCCAGCAGCTTGTACGGACCGAGCAATCAGCCCCAGCATTTT.

A note on this clone: A read error may produce the germline difference seen at one junction end. The chain is built from TRBV7-6 and TRBJ2-3; 10 bases are shared with TRBD1. The CDR3 length is 15 residues. Looked up from germline, CDR1 is SGHVS and CDR2 is FNYEAQ. CDR3 protein: CASSLAWTGGNTQYF. The CDR3 coding sequence is TGTGCCAGCAGCCTAGCCTGGACAGGGGGGAATACGCAGTATTTT.

This sequence joins TRBV4-3 and TRBJ2-1, with a possible D match to TRBD2 (5 bases). This CDR3 contains 22 residues. V was trimmed by 0 bases and J by 4 bases, leaving 31 bases between them. The V gene's germline CDR1 is LGHNA and CDR2 YSLEER. The CDR3 reads CASSQDRTYFKLVGTGYNEQFF. CDR3 nucleotides: TGCGCCAGCAGCCAAGACCGGACCTACTTTAAACTAGTCGGTACCGGGTACAATGAGCAGTTCTTC.

This clone has only one observation. The chain has TRBV11-2 and TRBJ1-4; D is undetermined. The ends were cut back, 1 base at V and 8 bases at J, with 11 bases in the middle. Germline-derived CDR1 and CDR2 are SGHAT and FQNNGV. The CDR3 contains 14 residues. CDR3 region: CASSLALMGEKLFF. DNA of the CDR3: TGTGCCAGCAGCTTAGCCTTGATGGGAGAAAAACTGTTTTTT.

This chain uses TRBV6-1 with TRBJ1-5; D gene uncertain. Germline V gene lookup returns CDR1 MNHNS and CDR2 SASEGT. This CDR3 has 16 amino acids. V lost 3 bases and J 4 bases, leaving 16 bases between the germline ends. The CDR3 DNA is TGTGCCAGCAGTGAGGTTCGGGCAGCAAGTAATCAGCCCCAGCATTTT. It yields the protein CASSEVRAASNQPQHF.

The CDR3 DNA reads TGTGCCAGCAGTCGTCCGGACGTCCCCGAGACCCAGTACTTC. This sequence encodes CASSRPDVPETQYF. The V call is TRBV6-6, the J call TRBJ2-5; D unresolved. From germline, CDR1 is MNHNY and CDR2 SVGAGI (reference sequence). The CDR3 consists of 14 residues. Trimming took off 5 bases at V and 5 bases at J, with 15 bases between the two ends.

J is TRBJ2-7 and V is TRBV5-1; possible D gene TRBD2, 6 bases. Germline assignment: CDR1 SGHRS and CDR2 YFSETQ. This CDR3 is 16 amino acids long. Trimming removed 0 bases at V and 4 bases at J, with 17 bases between. The CDR3 DNA follows: TGCGCCAGCAGCTTGGGCGCGGTGGGACTCGGATACGAGCAGTACTTC. Its protein product is CASSLGAVGLGYEQYF.

The rearrangement uses TRBV30 and TRBJ2-2; 8 bases map to TRBD2. This CDR3 contains 15 residues. Germline V lookup: CDR1 GTSNPN, CDR2 SVGIG (reference sequence). V lost 5 bases and J lost 0; bases outside the gene matches: 5. Here the CDR3 DNA reads TGTGCCTGGCAGCCGGGACTAGCGAACACCGGGGAGCTGTTTTTT. It is translated as CAWQPGLANTGELFF.

This chain links TRBV29-1 with TRBJ2-7; the match to TRBD2 covers 7 bases. The junction had 26 bases not matched to a gene; V was cut back by 6 bases and J by 0 bases. The V gene's germline CDR1 is SQVTM and CDR2 ANQGSEA. This CDR3 spans 20 amino acids. CDR3 nucleotide sequence: TGCAGCGTCGGAACGCTTCCGGGGGGAAGTAGCGGGTTGAGCTCCTACGAGCAGTACTTC. Its translation is CSVGTLPGGSSGLSSYEQYF.

This chain connects TRBV7-2 to TRBJ1-3; no reliable D call. The CDR3 runs to 16 residues. Trimming shortened V by 4 bases and J by 0 bases, and 13 bases separated the two germline ends. CDR1 is SGHTA and CDR2 is FQGNSA in the germline V gene. CDR3: CASSSLIGNSGNTIYF. As DNA, the CDR3 is TGTGCCAGCAGCTCACTAATTGGGAACTCTGGAAACACCATATATTTT.

This clone was detected only a few times. Additional DNA sequences in this sample encode the identical CDR3. This chain links TRBV7-2 with TRBJ2-1, with D uncertain. Germline V lookup: CDR1 SGHTA, CDR2 FQGNSA. V lost 2 bases and J 6 bases, leaving 2 bases between the germline ends. The CDR3 totals 11 residues. The CDR3 here is CASSLFNEQFF. In DNA, the CDR3 is TGTGCCAGCAGCTTATTCAATGAGCAGTTCTTC. Looking up the rest from reference TRBV7-2 and TRBJ2-1 gives the full variable domain: GAGVSQSPSNKVTEKGKDVELRCDPISGHTALYWYRQSLGQGLEFLIYFQGNSAPDKSGLPSDRFSAERTGGSVSTLTIQRTQQEDSAVYLCASSLFNEQFFGPGTRLTVL.

The V call is TRBV28, the J call TRBJ2-6; D perhaps matches TRBD1 (5 bases). V dropped 5 bases and J dropped 1 base, with 21 bases sitting between them. The length of the CDR3 is 19 residues. Looked up from germline, CDR1 is MDHEN and CDR2 is SYDVKM. The CDR3 spells CASSAQGPLGLSGANVLTF. CDR3 DNA: TGTGCCAGCAGTGCGCAGGGCCCATTGGGGTTATCTGGGGCCAACGTCCTGACTTTC.

Written as DNA, the CDR3 is TGTGCCAGCAGCCCTGACTTGGTTTTTAAGACCCAGTACTTC. This sequence encodes CASSPDLVFKTQYF. This chain connects TRBV7-2 to TRBJ2-5; D is ambiguous. The CDR3 runs 14 residues. Trimming pared 5 bases from V and 6 bases from J, leaving 16 bases between. Germline CDR1 is SGHTA and CDR2 is FQGNSA.

The chain employs TRBV2 and TRBJ1-2, with a possible D match to TRBD1 (6 bases). Trimming left V 8 bases short and J 5 bases short, with 18 bases between. This CDR3 region has 14 residues. The germline gives CDR1 SNHLY, CDR2 FYNNEI. CDR3 sequence reads: CASGRRTGYYGYTF. CDR3 DNA sequence: TGTGCCAGCGGGAGACGAACAGGGTATTATGGCTACACCTTC.